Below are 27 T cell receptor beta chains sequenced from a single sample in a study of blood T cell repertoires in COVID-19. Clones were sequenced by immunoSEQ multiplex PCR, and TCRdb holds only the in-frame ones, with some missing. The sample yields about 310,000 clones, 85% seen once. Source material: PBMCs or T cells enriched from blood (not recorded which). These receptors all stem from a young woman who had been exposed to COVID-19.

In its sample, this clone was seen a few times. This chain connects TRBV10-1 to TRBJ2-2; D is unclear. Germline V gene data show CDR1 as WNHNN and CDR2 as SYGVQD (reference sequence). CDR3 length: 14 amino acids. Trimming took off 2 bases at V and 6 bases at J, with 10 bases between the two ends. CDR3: CASSEPPESGELFF. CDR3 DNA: TGCGCCAGCAGTGAGCCCCCGGAGTCCGGGGAGCTGTTTTTT.

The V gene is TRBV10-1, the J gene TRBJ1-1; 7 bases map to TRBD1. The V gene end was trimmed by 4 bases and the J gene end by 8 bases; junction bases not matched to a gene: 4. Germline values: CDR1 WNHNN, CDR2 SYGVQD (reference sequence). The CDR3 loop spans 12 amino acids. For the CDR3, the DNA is TGCGCCAGCAGTGCGACAGGGTCCGAAGCTTTCTTT. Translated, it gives CASSATGSEAFF.

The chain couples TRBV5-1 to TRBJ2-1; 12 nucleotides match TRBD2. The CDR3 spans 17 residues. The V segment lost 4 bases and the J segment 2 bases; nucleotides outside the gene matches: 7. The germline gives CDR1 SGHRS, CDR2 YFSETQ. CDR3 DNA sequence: TGCGCCAGCAGCAGAAGACTAGCGGGGGCCACCTACAATGAGCAGTTCTTC. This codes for CASSRRLAGATYNEQFF.

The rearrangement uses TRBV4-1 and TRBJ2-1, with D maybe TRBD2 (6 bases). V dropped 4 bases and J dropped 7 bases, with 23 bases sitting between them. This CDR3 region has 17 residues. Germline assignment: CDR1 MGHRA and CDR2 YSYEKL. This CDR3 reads CASSPGLWTAGKNEQFF. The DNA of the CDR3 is TGCGCCAGCAGCCCCGGACTTTGGACGGCGGGAAAGAATGAGCAGTTCTTC.

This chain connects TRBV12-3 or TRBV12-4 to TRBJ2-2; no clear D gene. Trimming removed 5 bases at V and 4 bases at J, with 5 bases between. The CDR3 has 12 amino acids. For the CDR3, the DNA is TGTGCCAGCAGTCACAGCACCGGGGAGCTGTTTTTT. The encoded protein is CASSHSTGELFF.

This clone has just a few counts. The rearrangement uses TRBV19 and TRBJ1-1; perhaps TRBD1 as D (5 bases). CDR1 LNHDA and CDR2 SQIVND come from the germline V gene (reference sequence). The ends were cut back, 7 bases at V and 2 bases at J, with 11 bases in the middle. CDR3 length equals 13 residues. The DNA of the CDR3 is TGTGCCAGTACCACCAGGGCTAACACTGAAGCTTTCTTT. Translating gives CASTTRANTEAFF.

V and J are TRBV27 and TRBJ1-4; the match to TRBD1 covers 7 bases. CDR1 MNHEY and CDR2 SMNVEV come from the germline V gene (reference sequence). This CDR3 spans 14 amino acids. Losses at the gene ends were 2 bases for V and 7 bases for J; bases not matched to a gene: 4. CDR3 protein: CASSLNRGGEKLFF. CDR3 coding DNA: TGTGCCAGCAGTTTAAACAGGGGAGGTGAAAAACTGTTTTTT.

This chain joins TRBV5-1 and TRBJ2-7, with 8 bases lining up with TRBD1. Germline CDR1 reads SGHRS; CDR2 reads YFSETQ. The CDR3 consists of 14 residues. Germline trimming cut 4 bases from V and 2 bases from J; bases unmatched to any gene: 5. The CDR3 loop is CASSVTGGPYEQYF. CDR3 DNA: TGCGCCAGCAGCGTTACAGGGGGACCCTACGAGCAGTACTTC.

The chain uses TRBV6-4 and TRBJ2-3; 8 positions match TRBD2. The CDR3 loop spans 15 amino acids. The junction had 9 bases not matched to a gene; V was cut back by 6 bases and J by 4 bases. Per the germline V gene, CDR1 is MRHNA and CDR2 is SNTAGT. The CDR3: CASRVSSGGPDTQYF. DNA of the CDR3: TGTGCCAGCAGGGTATCAAGCGGGGGCCCAGATACGCAGTATTTT.

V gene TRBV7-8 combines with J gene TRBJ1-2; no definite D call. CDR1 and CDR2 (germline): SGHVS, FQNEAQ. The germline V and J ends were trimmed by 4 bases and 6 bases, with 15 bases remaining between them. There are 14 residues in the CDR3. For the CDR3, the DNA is TGTGCCAGCAGCTATCGGGGAGGGATAAATGGCTACACCTTC. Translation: CASSYRGGINGYTF.

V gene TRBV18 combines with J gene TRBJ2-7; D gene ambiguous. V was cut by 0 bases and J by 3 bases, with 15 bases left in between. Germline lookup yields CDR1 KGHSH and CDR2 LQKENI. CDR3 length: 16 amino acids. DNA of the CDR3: TGTGCCAGCTCACCACCTAATGTAAACTTTGGCTACGAGCAGTACTTC. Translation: CASSPPNVNFGYEQYF.

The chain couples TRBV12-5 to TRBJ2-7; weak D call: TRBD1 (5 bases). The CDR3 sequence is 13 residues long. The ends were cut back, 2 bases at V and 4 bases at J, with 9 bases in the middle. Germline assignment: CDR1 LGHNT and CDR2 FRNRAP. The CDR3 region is CASGLSPGYEQYF. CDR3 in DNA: TGTGCTAGTGGTTTGTCTCCAGGGTACGAGCAGTACTTC. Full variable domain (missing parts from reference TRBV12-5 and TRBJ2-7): DARVTQTPRHKVTEMGQEVTMRCQPILGHNTVFWYRQTMMQGLELLAYFRNRAPLDDSGMPKDRFSAEMPDATLATLKIQPSEPRDSAVYFCASGLSPGYEQYFGPGTRLTVT.

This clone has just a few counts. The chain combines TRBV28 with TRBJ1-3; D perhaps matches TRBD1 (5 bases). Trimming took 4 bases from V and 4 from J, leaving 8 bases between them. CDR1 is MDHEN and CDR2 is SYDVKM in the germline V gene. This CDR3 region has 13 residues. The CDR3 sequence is CASSSGSGNTIYF. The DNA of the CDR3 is TGTGCCAGCAGTTCAGGGTCGGGAAACACCATATATTTT. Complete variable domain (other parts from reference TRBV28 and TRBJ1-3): DVKVTQSSRYLVKRTGEKVFLECVQDMDHENMFWYRQDPGLGLRLIYFSYDVKMKEKGDIPEGYSVSREKKERFSLILESASTNQTSMYLCASSSGSGNTIYFGEGSWLTVV.

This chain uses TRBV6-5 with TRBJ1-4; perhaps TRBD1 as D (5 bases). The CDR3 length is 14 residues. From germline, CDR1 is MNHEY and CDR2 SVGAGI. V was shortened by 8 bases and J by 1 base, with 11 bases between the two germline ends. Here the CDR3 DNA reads TGTGCCAGCGGCCTTCAGGGAACTAATGAAAAACTGTTTTTT. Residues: CASGLQGTNEKLFF.

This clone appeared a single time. CDR3 DNA: TGTGCCAGTAATCCACGGGATTTTGGGCAGCCCCAGCATTTT. Residues: CASNPRDFGQPQHF. J is TRBJ1-5 and V is TRBV19; D is uncertain. The CDR3 has 14 amino acids. V was clipped by 7 bases and J by 7 bases, with 17 bases between them. The germline gives CDR1 LNHDA, CDR2 SQIVND (reference sequence).

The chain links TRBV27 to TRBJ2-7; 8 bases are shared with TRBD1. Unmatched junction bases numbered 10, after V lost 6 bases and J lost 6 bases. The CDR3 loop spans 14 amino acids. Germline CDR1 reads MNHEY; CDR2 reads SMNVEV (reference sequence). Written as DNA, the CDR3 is TGTGCCAGCAGCATGCAGGGGGCGGGCGGCGAGCAGTACTTC. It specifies CASSMQGAGGEQYF.

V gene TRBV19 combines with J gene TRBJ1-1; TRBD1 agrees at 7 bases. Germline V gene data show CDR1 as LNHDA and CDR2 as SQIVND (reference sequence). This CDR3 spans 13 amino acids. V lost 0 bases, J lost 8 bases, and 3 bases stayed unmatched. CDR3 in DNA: TGTGCCAGTAGTATAGATACAGGGGAAGAAGCTTTCTTT. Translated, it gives CASSIDTGEEAFF. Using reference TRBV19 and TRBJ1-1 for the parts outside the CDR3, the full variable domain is DGGITQSPKYLFRKEGQNVTLSCEQNLNHDAMYWYRQDPGQGLRLIYYSQIVNDFQKGDIAEGYSVSREKKESFPLTVTSAQKNPTAFYLCASSIDTGEEAFFGQGTRLTVV.

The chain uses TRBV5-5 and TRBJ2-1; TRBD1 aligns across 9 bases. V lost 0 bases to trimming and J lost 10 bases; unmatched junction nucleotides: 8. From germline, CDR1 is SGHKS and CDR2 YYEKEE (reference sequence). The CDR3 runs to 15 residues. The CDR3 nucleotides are TGTGCCAGCAGCTTGGAGGGACAGGGACGGGAAGAGCAGTTCTTC. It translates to CASSLEGQGREEQFF.

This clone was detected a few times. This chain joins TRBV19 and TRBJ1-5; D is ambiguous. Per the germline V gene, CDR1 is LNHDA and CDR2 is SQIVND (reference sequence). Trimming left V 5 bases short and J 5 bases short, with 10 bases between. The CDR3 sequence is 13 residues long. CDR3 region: CASSPVGDQPQHF. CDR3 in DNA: TGTGCCAGTAGTCCTGTTGGAGATCAGCCCCAGCATTTT.

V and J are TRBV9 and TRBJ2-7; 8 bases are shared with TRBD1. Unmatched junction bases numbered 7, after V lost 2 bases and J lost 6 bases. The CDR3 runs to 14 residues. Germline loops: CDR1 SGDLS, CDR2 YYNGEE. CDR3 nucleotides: TGTGCCAGCAGCGTCGATCAGGGGGCTGGCGAGCAGTACTTC. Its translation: CASSVDQGAGEQYF.

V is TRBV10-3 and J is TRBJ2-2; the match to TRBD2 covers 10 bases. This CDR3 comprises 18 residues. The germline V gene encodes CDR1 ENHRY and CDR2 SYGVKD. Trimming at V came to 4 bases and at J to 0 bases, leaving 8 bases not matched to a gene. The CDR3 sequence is CAISASGTSAPNTGELFF. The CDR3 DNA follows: TGTGCCATCAGTGCTTCCGGGACTAGCGCCCCGAACACCGGGGAGCTGTTTTTT.

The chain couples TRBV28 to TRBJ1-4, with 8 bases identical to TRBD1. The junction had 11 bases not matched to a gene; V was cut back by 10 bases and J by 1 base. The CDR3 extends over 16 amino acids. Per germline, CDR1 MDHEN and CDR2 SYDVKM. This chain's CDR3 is CATITQGAGTNEKLFF. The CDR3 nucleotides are TGTGCCACCATAACTCAGGGGGCTGGAACTAATGAAAAACTGTTTTTT.

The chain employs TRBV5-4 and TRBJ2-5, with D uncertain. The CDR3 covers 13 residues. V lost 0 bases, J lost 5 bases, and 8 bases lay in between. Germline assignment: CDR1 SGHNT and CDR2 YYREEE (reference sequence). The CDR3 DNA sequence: TGTGCCAGCAGCTTGGTTAGTGCGGAGACCCAGTACTTC. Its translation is CASSLVSAETQYF.

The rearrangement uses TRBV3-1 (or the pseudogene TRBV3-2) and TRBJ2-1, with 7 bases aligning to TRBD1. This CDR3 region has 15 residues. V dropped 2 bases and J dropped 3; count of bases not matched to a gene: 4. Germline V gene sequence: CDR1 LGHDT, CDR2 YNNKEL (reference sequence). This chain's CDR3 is CASSQYRDSYNEQFF. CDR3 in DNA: TGTGCCAGCAGCCAATATAGGGACAGCTACAATGAGCAGTTCTTC.

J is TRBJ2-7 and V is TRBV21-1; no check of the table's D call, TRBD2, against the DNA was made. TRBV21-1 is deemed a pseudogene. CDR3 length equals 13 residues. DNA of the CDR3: TGTGCCAGTATCGGAGGTCCAGCCTACGAGCAGTACTTC. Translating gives CASIGGPAYEQYF.

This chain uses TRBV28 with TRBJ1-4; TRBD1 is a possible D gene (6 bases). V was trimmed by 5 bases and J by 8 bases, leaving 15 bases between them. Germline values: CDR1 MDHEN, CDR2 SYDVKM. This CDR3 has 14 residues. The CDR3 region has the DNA TGTGCCAGCAGTGGAGGTGGGGGCATAGAAAAACTGTTTTTT. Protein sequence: CASSGGGGIEKLFF.

This CDR3 is CASSLGPGTGTDTQYF. CDR3 DNA sequence: TGTGCCAGCAGCCTAGGCCCGGGAACGGGCACAGATACGCAGTATTTT. This rearrangement joins TRBV7-9 to TRBJ2-3; tentative D call: TRBD2 (5 bases). The germline V gene encodes CDR1 SEHNR and CDR2 FQNEAQ (reference sequence). V lost 5 bases, J lost 1 base, and 16 bases lay in between. This CDR3 region has 16 residues.